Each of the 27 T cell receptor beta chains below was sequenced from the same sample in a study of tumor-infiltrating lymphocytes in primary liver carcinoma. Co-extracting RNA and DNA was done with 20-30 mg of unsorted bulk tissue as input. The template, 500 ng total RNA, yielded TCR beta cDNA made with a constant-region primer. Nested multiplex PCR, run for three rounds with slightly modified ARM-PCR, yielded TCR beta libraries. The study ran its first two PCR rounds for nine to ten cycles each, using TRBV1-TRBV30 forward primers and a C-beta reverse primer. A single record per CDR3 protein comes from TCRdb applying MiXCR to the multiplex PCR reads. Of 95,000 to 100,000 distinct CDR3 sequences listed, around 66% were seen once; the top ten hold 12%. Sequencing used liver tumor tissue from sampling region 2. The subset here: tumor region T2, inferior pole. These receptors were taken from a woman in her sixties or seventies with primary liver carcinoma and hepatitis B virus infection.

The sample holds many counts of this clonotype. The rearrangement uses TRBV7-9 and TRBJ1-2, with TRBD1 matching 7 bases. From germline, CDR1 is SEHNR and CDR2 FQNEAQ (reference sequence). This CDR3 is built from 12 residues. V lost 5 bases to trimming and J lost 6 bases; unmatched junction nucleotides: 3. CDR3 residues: CASSLDRDGYTF. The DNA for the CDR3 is TGTGCCAGCAGCCTTGACAGGGATGGCTACACCTTC.

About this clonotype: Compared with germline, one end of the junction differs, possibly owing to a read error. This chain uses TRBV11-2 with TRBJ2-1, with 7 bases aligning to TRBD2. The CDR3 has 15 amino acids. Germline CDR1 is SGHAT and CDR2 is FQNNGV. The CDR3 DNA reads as TGTGCCAGCAGCTTAGAGGGAGGGAGTATAGGTGAGCAGTCCTTC. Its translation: CASSLEGGSIGEQSF.

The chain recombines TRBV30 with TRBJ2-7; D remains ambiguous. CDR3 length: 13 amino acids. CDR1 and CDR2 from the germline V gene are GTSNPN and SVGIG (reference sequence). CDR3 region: CALAYDSTYEQYF. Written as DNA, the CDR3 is TGTGCATTGGCATACGACTCAACCTACGAGCAGTACTTC. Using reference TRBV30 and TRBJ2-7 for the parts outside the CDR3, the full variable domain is SQTIHQWPATLVQPVGSPLSLECTVEGTSNPNLYWYRQAAGRGLQLLFYSVGIGQISSEVPQNLSASRPQDRQFILSSKKLLLSDSGFYLCALAYDSTYEQYFGPGTRLTVT.

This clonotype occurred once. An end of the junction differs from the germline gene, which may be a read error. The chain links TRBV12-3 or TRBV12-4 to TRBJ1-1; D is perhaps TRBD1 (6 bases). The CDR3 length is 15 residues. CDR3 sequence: CASSIRDTLLREALF. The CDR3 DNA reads TGTGCCAGCAGTATCCGGGACACTCTCTTAAGGGAAGCTCTCTTT.

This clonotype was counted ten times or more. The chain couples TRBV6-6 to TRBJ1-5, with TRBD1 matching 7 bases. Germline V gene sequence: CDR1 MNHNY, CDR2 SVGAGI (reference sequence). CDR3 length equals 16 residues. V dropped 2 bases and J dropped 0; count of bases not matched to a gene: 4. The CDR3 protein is CASSYGGTDSNQPQHF. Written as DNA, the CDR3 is TGTGCCAGCAGTTACGGGGGGACAGATAGCAATCAGCCCCAGCATTTT.

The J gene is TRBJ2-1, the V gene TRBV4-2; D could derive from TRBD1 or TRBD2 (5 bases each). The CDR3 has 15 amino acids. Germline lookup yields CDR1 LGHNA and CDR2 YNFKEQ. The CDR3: CVNSQGETDYNEQFF. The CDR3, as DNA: TGTGTCAACAGCCAAGGGGAGACAGACTACAATGAGCAGTTCTTC.

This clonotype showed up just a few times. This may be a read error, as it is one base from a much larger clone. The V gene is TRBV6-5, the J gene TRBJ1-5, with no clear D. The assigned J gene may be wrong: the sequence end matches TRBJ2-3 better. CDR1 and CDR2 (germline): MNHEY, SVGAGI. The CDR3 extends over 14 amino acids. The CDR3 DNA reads TGTGCCAGCAGCCGTTCAATTAGCAATCAGCCCCAGTATTTT. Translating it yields CASSRSISNQPQYF.

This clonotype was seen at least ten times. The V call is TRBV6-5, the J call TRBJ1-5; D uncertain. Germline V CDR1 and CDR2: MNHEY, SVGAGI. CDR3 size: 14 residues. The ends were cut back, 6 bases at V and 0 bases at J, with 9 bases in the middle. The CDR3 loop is CASSPGGSNQPQHF. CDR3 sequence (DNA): TGTGCCAGCAGCCCCGGTGGTAGCAATCAGCCCCAGCATTTT.

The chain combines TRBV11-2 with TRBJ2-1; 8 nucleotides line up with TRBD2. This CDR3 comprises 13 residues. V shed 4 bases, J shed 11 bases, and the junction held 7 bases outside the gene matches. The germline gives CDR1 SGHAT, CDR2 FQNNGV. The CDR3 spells CASSWSSGTKQFF. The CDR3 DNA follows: TGTGCCAGCAGCTGGAGTAGCGGGACAAAGCAGTTCTTC. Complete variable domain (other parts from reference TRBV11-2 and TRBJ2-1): EAGVAQSPRYKIIEKRQSVAFWCNPISGHATLYWYQQILGQGPKLLIQFQNNGVVDDSQLPKDRFSAERLKGVDSTLKIQPAKLEDSAVYLCASSWSSGTKQFFGPGTRLTVL.

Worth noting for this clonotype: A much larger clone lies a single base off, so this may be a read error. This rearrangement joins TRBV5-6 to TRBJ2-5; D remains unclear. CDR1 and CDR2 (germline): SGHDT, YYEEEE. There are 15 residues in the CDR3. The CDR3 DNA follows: TGTGCCAGCAGCCAGAGGATTCCCATGCAAGAGACCCTGTACTTC. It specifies CASSQRIPMQETLYF. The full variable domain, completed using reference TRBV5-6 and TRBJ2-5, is DAGVTQSPTHLIKTRGQQVTLRCSPKSGHDTVSWYQQALGQGPQFIFQYYEEEERQRGNFPDRFSGHQFPNYSSELNVNALLLGDSALYLCASSQRIPMQETLYFGPGTRLLVL.

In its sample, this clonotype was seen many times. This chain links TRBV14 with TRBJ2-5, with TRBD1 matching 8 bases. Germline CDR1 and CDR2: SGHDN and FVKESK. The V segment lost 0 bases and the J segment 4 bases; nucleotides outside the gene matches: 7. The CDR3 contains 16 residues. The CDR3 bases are TGTGCCAGCAGCCAAGAACGCCGGACAGGGACAGAGACCCAGTACTTC. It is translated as CASSQERRTGTETQYF.

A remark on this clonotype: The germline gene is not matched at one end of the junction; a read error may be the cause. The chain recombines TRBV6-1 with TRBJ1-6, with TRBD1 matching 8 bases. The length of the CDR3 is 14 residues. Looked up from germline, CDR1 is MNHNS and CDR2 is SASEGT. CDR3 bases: TGTGACAGCAGAAGGGACAGGAATAATTCATCCCTCCACTTT. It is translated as CDSRRDRNNSSLHF.

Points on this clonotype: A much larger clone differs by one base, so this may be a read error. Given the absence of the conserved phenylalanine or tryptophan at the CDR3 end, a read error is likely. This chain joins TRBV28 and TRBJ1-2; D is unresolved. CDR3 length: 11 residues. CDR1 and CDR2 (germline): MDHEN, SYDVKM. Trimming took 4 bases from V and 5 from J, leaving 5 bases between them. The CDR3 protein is CASSSRYGYTY. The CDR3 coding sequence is TGTGCCAGCAGTTCCCGTTATGGCTACACCTAC.

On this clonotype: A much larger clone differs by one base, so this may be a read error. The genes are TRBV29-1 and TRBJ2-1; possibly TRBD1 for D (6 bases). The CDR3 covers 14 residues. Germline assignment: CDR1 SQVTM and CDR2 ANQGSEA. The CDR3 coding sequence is TGCAGCGTCTGCAGGGGTTTTAACTACAATGAGCGGTTCTTC. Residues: CSVCRGFNYNERFF.

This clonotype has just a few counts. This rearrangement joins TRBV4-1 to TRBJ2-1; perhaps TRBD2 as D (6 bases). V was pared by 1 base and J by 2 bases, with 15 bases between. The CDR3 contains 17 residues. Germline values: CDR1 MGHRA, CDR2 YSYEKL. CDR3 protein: CASSQGAGGGPYNEQFF. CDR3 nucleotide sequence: TGCGCCAGCAGCCAAGGAGCTGGGGGAGGTCCCTACAATGAGCAGTTCTTC.

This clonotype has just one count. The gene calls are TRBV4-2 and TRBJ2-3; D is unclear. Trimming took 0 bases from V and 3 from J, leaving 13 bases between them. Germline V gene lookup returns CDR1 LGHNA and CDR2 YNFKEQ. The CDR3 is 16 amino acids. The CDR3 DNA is TGTGCCAGCAGCCAAGATATGGCGAGAGAAACAGATACGCAGTATTTT. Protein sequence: CASSQDMARETDTQYF.

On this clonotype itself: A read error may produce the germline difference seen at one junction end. CDR3 sequence reads: CASSYGRSSGRTICF. In DNA, the CDR3 is TGTGCCAGCAGTTACGGGAGGAGCTCTGGAAGGACCATATGTTTT. The J gene is TRBJ1-3, the V gene TRBV6-5; D unclear. Germline V lookup: CDR1 MNHEY, CDR2 SVGAGI. This CDR3 has 15 amino acids.

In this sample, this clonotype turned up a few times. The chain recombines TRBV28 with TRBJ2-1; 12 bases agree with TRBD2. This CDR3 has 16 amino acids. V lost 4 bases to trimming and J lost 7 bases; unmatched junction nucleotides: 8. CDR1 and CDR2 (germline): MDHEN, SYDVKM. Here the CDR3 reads CASSSLPTSGRNEQFF. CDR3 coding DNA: TGTGCCAGCAGTTCCCTACCGACTAGCGGGAGAAATGAGCAGTTCTTC.

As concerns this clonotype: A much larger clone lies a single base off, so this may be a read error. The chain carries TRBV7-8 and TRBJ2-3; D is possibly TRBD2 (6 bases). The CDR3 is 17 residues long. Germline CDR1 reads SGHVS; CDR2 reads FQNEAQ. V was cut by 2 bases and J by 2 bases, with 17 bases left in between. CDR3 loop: CASSLRLSGGNTDTQYF. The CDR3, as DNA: TGTGCCAGCAGCTTAAGGCTTAGCGGAGGTAACACAGATACGCAGTATTTT. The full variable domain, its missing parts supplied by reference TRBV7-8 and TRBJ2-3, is GAGVSQSPRYKVAKRGQDVALRCDPISGHVSLFWYQQALGQGPEFLTYFQNEAQLDKSGLPSDRFFAERPEGSVSTLKIQRTQQEDSAVYLCASSLRLSGGNTDTQYFGPGTRLTVL.

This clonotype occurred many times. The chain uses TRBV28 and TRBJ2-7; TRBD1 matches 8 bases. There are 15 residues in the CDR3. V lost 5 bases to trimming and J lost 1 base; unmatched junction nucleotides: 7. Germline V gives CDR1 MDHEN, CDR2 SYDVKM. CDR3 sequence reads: CASSPPGQGSYEQYF. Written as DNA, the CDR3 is TGTGCCAGCAGTCCCCCCGGACAGGGTTCCTACGAGCAGTACTTC.

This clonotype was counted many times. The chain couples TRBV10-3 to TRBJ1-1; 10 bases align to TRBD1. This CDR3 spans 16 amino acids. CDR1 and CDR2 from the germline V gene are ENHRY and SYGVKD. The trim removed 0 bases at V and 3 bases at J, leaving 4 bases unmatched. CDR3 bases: TGTGCCATCAGTGAGTCGGGACAGGGGAGGGACACTGAAGCTTTCTTT. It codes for CAISESGQGRDTEAFF.

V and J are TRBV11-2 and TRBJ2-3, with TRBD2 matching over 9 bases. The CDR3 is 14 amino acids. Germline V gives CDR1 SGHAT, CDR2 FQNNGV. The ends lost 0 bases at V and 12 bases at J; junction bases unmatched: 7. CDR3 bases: TGTGCCAGCAGCTTAGAGTCCAGCGGGAGGCCACAGTATTTT. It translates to CASSLESSGRPQYF.

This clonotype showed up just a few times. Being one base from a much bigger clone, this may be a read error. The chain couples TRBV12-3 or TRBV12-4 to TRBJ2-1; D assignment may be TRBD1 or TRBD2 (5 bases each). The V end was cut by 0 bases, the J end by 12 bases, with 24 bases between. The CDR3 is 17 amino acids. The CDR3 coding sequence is TGTGCCAGCAGTTTAGCGCGGGTGGACACTTTGTTTGGTGGGCAGTTCTTC. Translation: CASSLARVDTLFGGQFF.

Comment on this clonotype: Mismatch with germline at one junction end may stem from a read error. CDR3 residues: CASSYIWTNEKLFF. Here the CDR3 DNA reads TGTGCCAGCAGCTATATATGGACTAATGAAAAACTATTTTTT. The chain links TRBV11-2 to TRBJ1-4, with D unresolved. The CDR3 is 14 residues long. Germline V gives CDR1 SGHAT, CDR2 FQNNGV.

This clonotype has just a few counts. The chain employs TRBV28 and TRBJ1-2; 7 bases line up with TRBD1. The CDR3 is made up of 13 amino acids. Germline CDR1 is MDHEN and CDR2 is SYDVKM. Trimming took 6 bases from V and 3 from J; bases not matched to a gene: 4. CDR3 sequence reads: CASSTGVHYGYTF. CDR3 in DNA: TGTGCCAGCAGCACAGGGGTTCACTATGGCTACACCTTC.

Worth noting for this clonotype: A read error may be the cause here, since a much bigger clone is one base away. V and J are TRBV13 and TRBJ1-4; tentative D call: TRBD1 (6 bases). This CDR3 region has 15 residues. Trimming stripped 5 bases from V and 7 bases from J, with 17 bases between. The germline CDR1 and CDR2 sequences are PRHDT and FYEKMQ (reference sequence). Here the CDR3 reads CASSKEQGGGEKLFF. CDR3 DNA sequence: TGTGCCAGCAGCAAAGAACAGGGCGGGGGTGAAAAACTGTTTTTT.

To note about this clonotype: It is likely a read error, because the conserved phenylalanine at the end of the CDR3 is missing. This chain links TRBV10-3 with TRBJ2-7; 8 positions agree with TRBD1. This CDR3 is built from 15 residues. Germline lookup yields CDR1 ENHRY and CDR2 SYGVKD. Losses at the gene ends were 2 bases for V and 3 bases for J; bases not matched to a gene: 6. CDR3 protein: CAISETYRGFYEQYL. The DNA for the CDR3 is TGTGCCATCAGTGAGACGTACAGGGGGTTCTACGAGCAGTACCTC.